What follows are 3 T cell receptor beta chains derived from one specimen sequenced in a study of blood T cell repertoires in COVID-19. Sequencing was performed with immunoSEQ multiplex PCR; in TCRdb, only in-frame clones are kept and a portion is missing. The data hold over 200,000 clones, with 75% to 90% observed a single time. Sequenced sample: PBMCs or T cells enriched from blood (not recorded which). These receptors all come from a man in his forties or fifties who had recovered from COVID-19.

This chain uses TRBV12-5 with TRBJ1-1; tentative D call: TRBD1 (6 bases). Trimming cost V 5 bases and J 3 bases, with 10 bases left between them. This CDR3 comprises 13 residues. Germline CDR1 is LGHNT and CDR2 is FRNRAP. CDR3 residues: CASGTKGDTEAFF. Written as DNA, the CDR3 is TGTGCTAGTGGTACTAAGGGGGACACTGAAGCTTTCTTT.

Only a few counts were recorded for this clone. The genes are TRBV27 and TRBJ2-2; TRBD1 matches at 12 bases. J lost 7 bases, V lost 4 bases, and 13 bases had no gene match. The CDR3 extends over 18 amino acids. Germline CDR1 MNHEY, CDR2 SMNVEV (reference sequence). The CDR3 sequence is CASSSRSGTGGVGGELFF. The DNA of the CDR3 is TGTGCCAGCAGTTCTCGGTCCGGGACAGGGGGCGTTGGCGGGGAGCTGTTTTTT.

The rearrangement uses TRBV6-5 and TRBJ2-3; possible D gene TRBD1, 6 bases. The germline V gene encodes CDR1 MNHEY and CDR2 SVGAGI. This CDR3 has 15 amino acids. Trimming removed 5 bases from V and 3 bases from J, with 15 bases in between. In DNA, the CDR3 is TGTGCCAGCAGTCCCCTGGGGCAGGGGACAGATACGCAGTATTTT. Its translation is CASSPLGQGTDTQYF.